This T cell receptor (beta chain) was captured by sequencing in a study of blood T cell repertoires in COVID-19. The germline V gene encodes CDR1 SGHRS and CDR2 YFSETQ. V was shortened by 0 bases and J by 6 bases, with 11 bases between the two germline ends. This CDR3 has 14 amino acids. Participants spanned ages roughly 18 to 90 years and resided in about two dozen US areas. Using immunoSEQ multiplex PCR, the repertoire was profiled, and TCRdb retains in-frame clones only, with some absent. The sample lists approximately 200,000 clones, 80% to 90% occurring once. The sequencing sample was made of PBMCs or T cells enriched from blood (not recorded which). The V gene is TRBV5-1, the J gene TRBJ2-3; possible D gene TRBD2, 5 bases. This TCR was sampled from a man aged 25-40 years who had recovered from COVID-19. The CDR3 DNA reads TGCGCCAGCAGCTTGGAGGGTAGGGAGGATACGCAGTATTTT. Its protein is CASSLEGREDTQYF.